This is a list of T cell receptor beta chains from one sample in a study of T cell changes during pregnancy in multiple sclerosis. Some clones are missing from TCRdb's copy, which holds only in-frame ones; the method was immunoSEQ multiplex PCR. The sample includes about 61,000 clones, 85% to 90% of them seen just once. The sequenced sample was peripheral blood, obtained in the first trimester of pregnancy. The receptors here all came from a female donor in good health, enrolled as a control in a pregnancy study. Each CDR3 is given with its conserved first and last residue. The D gene is left open where the match is weak. Size is omitted from some rows. Given values are once, few, many or a class for expanded clones.

clone_size: few
v_call: TRBV29-1
d_call: .
j_call: TRBJ1-1
cdr3_aa: CSVALDTEAFF
cdr3_nt: TGCAGCGTTGCCCTAGACACTGAAGCTTTCTTT

clone_size: .
v_call: TRBV30
d_call: .
j_call: TRBJ1-3
cdr3_aa: CACNAGALAGNTIYF
cdr3_nt: TGTGCCTGTAATGCGGGGGCGCTGGCTGGAAACACCATATATTTT

clone_size: .
v_call: TRBV5-4
d_call: .
j_call: TRBJ1-5
cdr3_aa: CASSLGGQGSQPQHF
cdr3_nt: TGTGCCAGCAGCTTGGGGGGGCAGGGTAGTCAGCCCCAGCATTTT

clone_size: .
v_call: TRBV5-1
d_call: .
j_call: TRBJ1-1
cdr3_aa: CASRQDMNTEAFF
cdr3_nt: TGCGCCAGCAGGCAGGACATGAACACTGAAGCTTTCTTT

clone_size: .
v_call: TRBV9
d_call: .
j_call: TRBJ1-4
cdr3_aa: CASSVGSGVGEKLFF
cdr3_nt: TGTGCCAGCAGCGTAGGTTCGGGGGTAGGTGAAAAACTGTTTTTT

clone_size: .
v_call: TRBV29-1
d_call: .
j_call: TRBJ2-3
cdr3_aa: CSAGQGRSTDTQYF
cdr3_nt: TGCAGCGCCGGGCAGGGCCGAAGCACAGATACGCAGTATTTT

clone_size: .
v_call: TRBV9
d_call: TRBD2
j_call: TRBJ2-3
cdr3_aa: CASTQQAGGPTDTQYF
cdr3_nt: TGTGCCAGCACCCAACAAGCGGGGGGGCCAACAGATACGCAGTATTTT

clone_size: .
v_call: TRBV27
d_call: TRBD1
j_call: TRBJ1-2
cdr3_aa: CASSTGAYGYTF
cdr3_nt: TGTGCCAGCAGTACAGGGGCGTATGGCTACACCTTC

clone_size: once
v_call: TRBV4-2
d_call: TRBD1
j_call: TRBJ2-1
cdr3_aa: CASSQDTGTEVYNEQFF
cdr3_nt: TGTGCCAGCAGCCAAGATACTGGGACAGAGGTATACAATGAGCAGTTCTTC

clone_size: .
v_call: TRBV5-1
d_call: TRBD2
j_call: TRBJ2-7
cdr3_aa: CASSFISGGERREQYF
cdr3_nt: TGCGCCAGCAGCTTTATTAGCGGGGGGGAAAGAAGGGAGCAGTACTTC

clone_size: once
v_call: TRBV27
d_call: TRBD1
j_call: TRBJ1-1
cdr3_aa: CASSPGTGARARAVHTEAFF
cdr3_nt: TGTGCCAGCAGTCCCGGGACAGGGGCCCGGGCTCGTGCTGTACACACTGAAGCTTTCTTT

clone_size: .
v_call: TRBV9
d_call: .
j_call: TRBJ1-1
cdr3_aa: CASSYGVGTEAFF
cdr3_nt: TGTGCCAGCAGTTACGGTGTTGGCACTGAAGCTTTCTTT

clone_size: .
v_call: TRBV5-4
d_call: .
j_call: TRBJ2-5
cdr3_aa: CASSLKQTQETQYF
cdr3_nt: TGTGCCAGCAGCTTGAAACAGACCCAAGAGACCCAGTACTTC

clone_size: .
v_call: TRBV6-1
d_call: .
j_call: TRBJ2-3
cdr3_aa: CASSETQGPDTQYF
cdr3_nt: TGTGCCAGCAGTGAAACACAGGGACCAGATACGCAGTATTTT

clone_size: once
v_call: TRBV2
d_call: TRBD1
j_call: TRBJ2-5
cdr3_aa: CASSDGTGASDQETQYF
cdr3_nt: TGTGCCAGCAGTGATGGGACAGGGGCCTCGGACCAAGAGACCCAGTACTTC

clone_size: .
v_call: TRBV5-6
d_call: TRBD1
j_call: TRBJ2-1
cdr3_aa: CASSSPAGGYNEQFF
cdr3_nt: TGTGCCAGCAGCTCCCCAGCAGGGGGATACAATGAGCAGTTCTTC

clone_size: .
v_call: TRBV18
d_call: TRBD1
j_call: TRBJ1-2
cdr3_aa: CASSQGAANYGYTF
cdr3_nt: TGTGCCAGCTCACAGGGGGCAGCTAACTATGGCTACACCTTC

clone_size: .
v_call: TRBV30
d_call: TRBD1
j_call: TRBJ2-7
cdr3_aa: CACPGQGYEQYF
cdr3_nt: TGTGCCTGCCCGGGACAGGGCTACGAGCAGTACTTC

clone_size: .
v_call: TRBV7-9
d_call: .
j_call: TRBJ1-5
cdr3_aa: CASSSGVEPQHF
cdr3_nt: TGTGCCAGCAGCTCAGGGGTGGAGCCCCAGCATTTT

clone_size: once
v_call: TRBV5-1
d_call: TRBD1
j_call: TRBJ2-3
cdr3_aa: CASSPTGERTDTQYF
cdr3_nt: TGCGCCAGCAGCCCAACAGGGGAAAGGACAGATACGCAGTATTTT

clone_size: .
v_call: TRBV4-3
d_call: .
j_call: TRBJ2-3
cdr3_aa: CASSQEIRGPDTDTQYF
cdr3_nt: TGCGCCAGCAGCCAAGAGATCCGGGGTCCCGACACAGATACGCAGTATTTT

clone_size: .
v_call: TRBV6-1
d_call: TRBD1
j_call: TRBJ1-1
cdr3_aa: CASSGQHRGLTEAFF
cdr3_nt: TGTGCCAGCAGTGGACAACACAGGGGTTTAACTGAAGCTTTCTTT

clone_size: few
v_call: TRBV7-9
d_call: .
j_call: TRBJ2-2
cdr3_aa: CASSPGGRGTGELFF
cdr3_nt: TGTGCCAGCAGCCCGGGGGGCCGGGGCACCGGGGAGCTGTTTTTT

clone_size: .
v_call: TRBV4-1
d_call: .
j_call: TRBJ1-2
cdr3_aa: CASSQEGAFNYGYTF
cdr3_nt: TGCGCCAGCAGCCAAGAGGGGGCATTCAACTATGGCTACACCTTC

clone_size: .
v_call: TRBV5-6
d_call: .
j_call: TRBJ1-5
cdr3_aa: CASSLDRNQPQHF
cdr3_nt: TGTGCCAGCAGCTTGGATCGTAATCAGCCCCAGCATTTT

clone_size: .
v_call: TRBV30
d_call: .
j_call: TRBJ1-1
cdr3_aa: CAWSVNLFPEAFF
cdr3_nt: TGTGCCTGGAGTGTAAATCTCTTCCCTGAAGCTTTCTTT

clone_size: .
v_call: TRBV4-1
d_call: TRBD2
j_call: TRBJ2-7
cdr3_aa: CASSLAGVGWEQYF
cdr3_nt: TGCGCCAGCAGCCTAGCGGGGGTTGGGTGGGAGCAGTACTTC

clone_size: .
v_call: TRBV27
d_call: .
j_call: TRBJ2-7
cdr3_aa: CATRTDLSYEQYF
cdr3_nt: TGTGCCACCCGGACAGACCTCTCCTACGAGCAGTACTTC

clone_size: .
v_call: TRBV6-5
d_call: .
j_call: TRBJ1-1
cdr3_aa: CATGGDGSEAFF
cdr3_nt: TGTGCCACCGGAGGGGACGGGAGTGAAGCTTTCTTT

clone_size: .
v_call: TRBV10-3
d_call: TRBD1
j_call: TRBJ1-1
cdr3_aa: CAIRSDRGITEAFF
cdr3_nt: TGTGCCATCAGATCGGACAGGGGGATCACTGAAGCTTTCTTT

clone_size: .
v_call: TRBV5-1
d_call: .
j_call: TRBJ1-3
cdr3_aa: CASSLDDPRLSGNTIYF
cdr3_nt: TGCGCCAGCAGCTTGGATGATCCGCGTCTCTCTGGAAACACCATATATTTT

clone_size: .
v_call: TRBV10-3
d_call: .
j_call: TRBJ1-1
cdr3_aa: CAISLLSGEAFF
cdr3_nt: TGTGCCATCAGTTTACTCTCGGGTGAAGCTTTCTTT

clone_size: .
v_call: TRBV2
d_call: TRBD1
j_call: TRBJ1-2
cdr3_aa: CASSLGTAIENTF
cdr3_nt: TGTGCCAGCAGTCTCGGGACAGCCATTGAAAACACCTTC

clone_size: .
v_call: TRBV5-8
d_call: .
j_call: TRBJ2-3
cdr3_aa: CASSFRRQSGTDTQYF
cdr3_nt: TGTGCCAGCAGCTTCCGTAGACAGAGTGGCACAGATACGCAGTATTTT

clone_size: .
v_call: TRBV6-4
d_call: .
j_call: TRBJ1-1
cdr3_aa: CASSERTDSYTEAFF
cdr3_nt: TGTGCCAGCAGTGAGAGGACCGACAGCTACACTGAAGCTTTCTTT

clone_size: .
v_call: TRBV5-6
d_call: .
j_call: TRBJ1-1
cdr3_aa: CASSLAPSGTEAFF
cdr3_nt: TGTGCCAGCAGCTTGGCTCCTTCCGGGACTGAAGCTTTCTTT

clone_size: .
v_call: TRBV7-2
d_call: TRBD1
j_call: TRBJ2-3
cdr3_aa: CASSLGSGGGDTQYF
cdr3_nt: TGTGCCAGCAGCTTAGGGTCAGGGGGCGGGGATACGCAGTATTTT

clone_size: once
v_call: TRBV18
d_call: .
j_call: TRBJ1-5
cdr3_aa: CASSLHSNQPQHF
cdr3_nt: TGTGCCAGCTCACTTCATAGCAATCAGCCCCAGCATTTT

clone_size: once
v_call: TRBV2
d_call: TRBD1
j_call: TRBJ2-1
cdr3_aa: CASGDREIYNEQFF
cdr3_nt: TGTGCCAGCGGGGACAGGGAGATCTACAATGAGCAGTTCTTC